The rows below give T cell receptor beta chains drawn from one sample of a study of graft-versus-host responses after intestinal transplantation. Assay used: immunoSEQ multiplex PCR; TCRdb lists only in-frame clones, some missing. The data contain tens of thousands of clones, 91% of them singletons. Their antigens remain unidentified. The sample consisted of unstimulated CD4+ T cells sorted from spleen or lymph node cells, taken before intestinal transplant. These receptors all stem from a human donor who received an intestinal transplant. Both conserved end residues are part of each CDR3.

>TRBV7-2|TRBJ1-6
CASGQRQGLISPLHF
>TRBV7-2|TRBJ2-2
CASSRGGSDTGELFF
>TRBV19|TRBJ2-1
CASSIQISGGYNEQFF
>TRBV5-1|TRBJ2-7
CASSQQGGTYEQYF
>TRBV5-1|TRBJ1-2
CASREGADGYTF
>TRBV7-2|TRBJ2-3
CASSLQGAADTQYF
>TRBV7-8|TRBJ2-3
CASSLYMEDTQYF
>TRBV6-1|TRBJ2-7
CASRVGQGLSYEQYF
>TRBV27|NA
CASSLSGSYEQYF
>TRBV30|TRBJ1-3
CAWSVQGMTGNTIYF
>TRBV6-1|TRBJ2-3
CASSDAWGADTQYF
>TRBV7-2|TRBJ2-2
CASREQGAGTGELFF
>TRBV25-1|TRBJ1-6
CASSDAGPYNSPLHF
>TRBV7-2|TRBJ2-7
CASSRTSGVYEQYF
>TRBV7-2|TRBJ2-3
CASSLTFSGGLSTDTQYF
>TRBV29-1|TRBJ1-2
CSVVVQGKYGYTF
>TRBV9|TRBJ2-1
CASSPERGAYNEQFF
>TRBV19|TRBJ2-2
CASSMAGTGELFF
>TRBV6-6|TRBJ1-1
CASRGTPGAEAFF
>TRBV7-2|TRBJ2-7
CASSPGRGPRAYEQYF
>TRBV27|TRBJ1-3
CASSPRAGGNTIYF
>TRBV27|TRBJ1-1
CASIDRGSTEAFF
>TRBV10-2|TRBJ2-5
CASSAPEETQYF
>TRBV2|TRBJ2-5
CASTRGRGETQYF
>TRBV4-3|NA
CASSQGRGAYEQYF
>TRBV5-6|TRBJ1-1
CASSQTTGTNTEAFF
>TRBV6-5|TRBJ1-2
CASSTQGGYGYTF
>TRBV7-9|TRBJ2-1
CASSRPRLAGGEYNEQFF
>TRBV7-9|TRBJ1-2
CASSPTGGPSGYTF
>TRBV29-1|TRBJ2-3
CSVVWRGLTDTQYF
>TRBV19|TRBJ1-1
CASSPQGAGTEAFF
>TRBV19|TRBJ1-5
CAGGGRDQPQHF
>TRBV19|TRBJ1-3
CASSDDRNSGNTIYF
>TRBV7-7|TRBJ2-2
CASSTGTGSTGELFF
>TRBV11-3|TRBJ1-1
CASSYRMAGGNTEAFF
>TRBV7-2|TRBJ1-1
CASSTQGPTEAFF
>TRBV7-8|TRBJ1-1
CASSTASRQGENTEAFF
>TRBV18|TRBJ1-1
CASSPDSFTEAFF
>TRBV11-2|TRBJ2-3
CASRVTGSETQYF
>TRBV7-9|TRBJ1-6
CASSPGTENSPLHF
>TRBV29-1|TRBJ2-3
CSPRTDTDTQYF
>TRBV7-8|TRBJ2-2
CASSYYSANTGELFF
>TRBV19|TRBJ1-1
CASTKQGGVTEAFF
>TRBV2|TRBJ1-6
CASRAYRDYNSPLHF
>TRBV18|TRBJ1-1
CASSPTTAGPEAFF
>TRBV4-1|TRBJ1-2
CASRLKSDNTNTNYGYTF
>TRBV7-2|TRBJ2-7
CASSLIPGEGEQYF
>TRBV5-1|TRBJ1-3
CASSLGEALSGNTIYF
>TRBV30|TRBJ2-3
CAWSSWGQADTQYF
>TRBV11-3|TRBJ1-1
CASSLEERNTEAFF
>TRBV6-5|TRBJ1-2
CASSSTVGYTF
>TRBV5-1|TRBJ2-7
CASSSTGTGGYEQYF
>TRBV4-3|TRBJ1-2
CASSQEISRTGSSYGYTF
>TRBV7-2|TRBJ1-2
CASSLSAGDYGYTF